This TCR beta chain was recovered during a study of T cell changes during pregnancy in multiple sclerosis. Germline V gene data show CDR1 as SQVTM and CDR2 as ANQGSEA. The V and J ends lost 4 bases and 5 bases respectively, with 8 bases between them. CDR3 length: 11 residues. Clones were sequenced by immunoSEQ multiplex PCR, and TCRdb holds only the in-frame ones, with some missing. The table lists about 73,000 clones, over 80% of them singletons. Material: peripheral blood, obtained in the third trimester of pregnancy. The chain has TRBV29-1 and TRBJ1-1; the D is unclear. This receptor was obtained from a female donor in good health, enrolled as a control in a pregnancy study. The CDR3 sequence: CSVAPGTEAFF. CDR3 bases: TGCAGCGTTGCTCCGGGGACTGAAGCTTTCTTT.